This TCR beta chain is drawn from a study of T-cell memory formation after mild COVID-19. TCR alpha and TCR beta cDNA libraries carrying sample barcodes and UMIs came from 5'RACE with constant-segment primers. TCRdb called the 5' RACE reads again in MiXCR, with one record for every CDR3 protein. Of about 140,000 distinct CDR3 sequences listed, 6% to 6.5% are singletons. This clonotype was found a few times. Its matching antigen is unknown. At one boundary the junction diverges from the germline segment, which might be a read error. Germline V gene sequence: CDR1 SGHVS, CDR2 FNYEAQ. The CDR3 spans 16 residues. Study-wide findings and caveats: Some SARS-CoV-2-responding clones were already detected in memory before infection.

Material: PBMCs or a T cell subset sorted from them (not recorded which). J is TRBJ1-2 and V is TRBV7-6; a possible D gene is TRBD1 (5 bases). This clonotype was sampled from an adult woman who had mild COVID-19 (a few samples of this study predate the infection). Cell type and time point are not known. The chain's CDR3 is CASSLNGQTGPEGYTF. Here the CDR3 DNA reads TGTGCAAGCAGCTTAAATGGGCAAACAGGACCGGAGGGCTACACCTTC.